This entry describes one T cell receptor (beta chain). This entry belongs to a study of blood T cell repertoires in COVID-19. Study information: Collection of acute and convalescent COVID-19 samples took place in the United States, Italy and Spain. PBMCs, B-cell-depleted T cells, or T cells were the source of the cDNA or gDNA that made up the material.

The V end was cut by 6 bases, the J end by 6 bases, with 18 bases between. Germline V gene lookup returns CDR1 MNHEY and CDR2 SMNVEV (reference sequence). The CDR3 spans 15 residues. Study processing details: Researchers report that nucleated cell counts were estimated from reference gene primer amplification. Method: immunoSEQ multiplex PCR; TCRdb's copy keeps in-frame clones and lacks some. D and trimming were read from the DNA, whereas the V and J calls and clone size are those reported in that table. The table records some 80,000 clones, 85% to 90% of them present only once. The chain is built from TRBV27 and TRBJ2-1; D call uncertain. What was sequenced was peripheral blood. The clonotype originates from a human donor in a cohort sampled during active COVID-19. The CDR3 region is CASRPEPRQTNEQFF. The CDR3 region has the DNA TGTGCCAGCAGGCCGGAACCAAGACAAACCAATGAGCAGTTCTTC.